The 18 T cell receptor beta chains below come from one sample, sequenced in a study of blood T cell repertoires in COVID-19. Assay: immunoSEQ multiplex PCR; the TCRdb copy retains only in-frame clones and omits some. Among fewer than 200,000 clones listed, approximately 82% were seen once. Sequenced input: PBMCs or T cells enriched from blood (not recorded which). Receptors originate from a man aged 55 to 69 who had recovered from COVID-19.

This clone was observed a handful of times. The chain uses TRBV14 and TRBJ1-1, with D maybe TRBD1 (6 bases). Looked up from germline, CDR1 is SGHDN and CDR2 is FVKESK. V was trimmed by 1 base and J by 5 bases, leaving 17 bases between them. The CDR3 has 16 amino acids. The CDR3 is CASSQVQGWGLTEAFF. Here the CDR3 DNA reads TGTGCCAGCAGCCAAGTACAGGGCTGGGGGTTAACTGAAGCTTTCTTT.

The DNA for the CDR3 is TGTGCCAGCTCACCATACCAGGCCGGGGAGCTGTTTTTT. Protein: CASSPYQAGELFF. The chain joins TRBV18 to TRBJ2-2; D unresolved. This CDR3 spans 13 amino acids. Germline V lookup: CDR1 KGHSH, CDR2 LQKENI. V was shortened by 2 bases and J by 6 bases, with 7 bases between the two germline ends.

The gene calls are TRBV28 and TRBJ2-7; weak D call: TRBD1 (5 bases). V was trimmed by 1 base and J by 9 bases, leaving 13 bases between them. The CDR3 is 13 residues long. Germline V CDR1 and CDR2: MDHEN, SYDVKM. This chain's CDR3 is CASSLSPQGVQYF. The CDR3 DNA reads TGTGCCAGCAGTTTATCCCCCCAGGGCGTGCAGTACTTC.

This clone was detected only a few times. This chain joins TRBV10-3 and TRBJ2-7; 9 bases are a match to TRBD1. Germline V gene sequence: CDR1 ENHRY, CDR2 SYGVKD. Trimming cost V 10 bases and J 7 bases; bases outside gene matches: 11. The CDR3 consists of 13 residues. This chain's CDR3 is CASRRDREDEQYF. The CDR3 bases are TGTGCCAGCAGAAGGGACAGGGAGGATGAGCAGTACTTC.

The chain combines TRBV5-1 with TRBJ2-7, with a weak D call TRBD2 (7 bases). V was shortened by 4 bases and J by 0 bases, with 17 bases between the two germline ends. The CDR3 is 16 amino acids. In germline, CDR1 is SGHRS, CDR2 YFSETQ. CDR3 DNA sequence: TGCGCCAGCAGCCCGGGGGGCAGCCAGAGCTCCTACGAGCAGTACTTC. This codes for CASSPGGSQSSYEQYF.

The J gene is TRBJ2-2, the V gene TRBV24-1, with D possibly matching TRBD2 (6 bases). The CDR3 is 17 residues long. With 5 bases removed from V and 0 bases from J, the gap between germline ends came to 15 bases. Germline V gene lookup returns CDR1 KGHDR and CDR2 SFDVKD. CDR3 residues: CATSGGRDLTNTGELFF. In DNA form, the CDR3 reads TGTGCCACCAGTGGAGGCCGGGACTTAACGAACACCGGGGAGCTGTTTTTT.

V is TRBV5-1 and J is TRBJ2-7, with 7 bases aligning to TRBD1. The CDR3 runs to 12 residues. Trimming at V came to 7 bases and at J to 3 bases, leaving 4 bases not matched to a gene. Per the germline V gene, CDR1 is SGHRS and CDR2 is YFSETQ. The CDR3 DNA follows: TGCGCCAGCCGGGACAGAGTCTACGAGCAGTACTTC. This translates into CASRDRVYEQYF.

This clone was recorded once. The gene calls are TRBV11-3 and TRBJ2-3; 10 positions agree with TRBD1. V lost 4 bases to trimming and J lost 2 bases; unmatched junction nucleotides: 3. Germline CDR1 SGHNT, CDR2 YENEEA. The CDR3 length is 15 residues. In DNA, the CDR3 is TGTGCCAGCAGCTCCGGGACAGGGGACACAGATACGCAGTATTTT. It is translated as CASSSGTGDTDTQYF.

This clone has just a few counts. The rearrangement joins TRBV5-6 to TRBJ2-7; the D gene is possibly TRBD2 (6 bases). With 5 bases removed from V and 3 bases from J, the gap between germline ends came to 15 bases. Germline V gives CDR1 SGHDT, CDR2 YYEEEE. This CDR3 has 14 amino acids. The CDR3, as DNA: TGTGCCAGCAGTCCATTGTCGGGGGACTACGAGCAGTACTTC. As protein: CASSPLSGDYEQYF.

The rearrangement joins TRBV5-1 to TRBJ1-4; no clear D gene. Between the trimmed V and J ends, which lost 5 bases and 7 bases, there was a span of 15 bases. CDR1 is SGHRS, CDR2 YFSETQ, per germline. The CDR3 loop spans 14 amino acids. The CDR3 is CASRANIGGEKLFF. The CDR3 DNA reads as TGCGCCAGCAGAGCTAATATCGGTGGTGAAAAACTGTTTTTT.

This clone turned up a few times. This chain uses TRBV7-6 with TRBJ2-7; 11 positions match TRBD1. V dropped 1 base and J dropped 6; count of bases not matched to a gene: 8. Germline V lookup: CDR1 SGHVS, CDR2 FNYEAQ. The length of the CDR3 is 16 residues. The CDR3 nucleotides read TGTGCCAGCAGCTTAGTTGGGCCGGGACAGGGGGGCGAGCAGTACTTC. Translating it yields CASSLVGPGQGGEQYF.

The chain uses TRBV15 and TRBJ2-7; D is perhaps TRBD2 (6 bases). CDR1 LNHNV and CDR2 YYDKDF come from the germline V gene (reference sequence). The germline V and J ends were trimmed by 1 base and 0 bases, with 7 bases remaining between them. This CDR3 has 14 amino acids. The CDR3 DNA sequence: TGTGCCACCAGCAGAGGGGACTTCTCCTACGAGCAGTACTTC. Translated, it gives CATSRGDFSYEQYF.

This clone was counted between two and nine times. The V call is TRBV30, the J call TRBJ1-1; the D gene is possibly TRBD1 (6 bases). Germline V gene data show CDR1 as GTSNPN and CDR2 as SVGIG (reference sequence). CDR3 size: 14 residues. V lost 1 base and J 7 bases, leaving 16 bases between the germline ends. The CDR3 region has the DNA TGTGCCTGGAGTGGCAGGGGATTTCGACTTGAAGCTTTCTTT. It is translated as CAWSGRGFRLEAFF.

The chain carries TRBV7-3 and TRBJ2-1; 10 bases line up with TRBD1. V lost 5 bases and J lost 12; bases outside the gene matches: 13. The CDR3 length is 15 residues. CDR1 is SGHTA and CDR2 is FQGTGA in the germline V gene. DNA of the CDR3: TGTGCCAGCAGCCTATGGGGGACAGGGGAATTAGGGCAGTTCTTC. Translation: CASSLWGTGELGQFF.

This clone was seen a single time. The chain combines TRBV7-6 with TRBJ2-7; no firm D call. The CDR3 consists of 13 residues. V lost 2 bases and J 7 bases, leaving 12 bases between the germline ends. The germline V gene encodes CDR1 SGHVS and CDR2 FNYEAQ. In DNA, the CDR3 is TGTGCCAGCAGCTTATTTTCAGGTTTGGAGCAGTACTTC. It specifies CASSLFSGLEQYF.

V and J are TRBV27 and TRBJ2-7; 9 bases match TRBD2. The trim removed 6 bases at V and 0 bases at J, leaving 6 bases unmatched. The CDR3 contains 15 residues. The germline V gene has CDR1 MNHEY and CDR2 SMNVEV (reference sequence). As DNA, the CDR3 is TGTGCCAGCAGACTAGCGGGTTTAAGCTCCTACGAGCAGTACTTC. Residues: CASRLAGLSSYEQYF.

The V call is TRBV28, the J call TRBJ1-5, with D hard to call. V lost 2 bases, J lost 4 bases, and 18 bases lay in between. The CDR3 totals 17 residues. Germline V gives CDR1 MDHEN, CDR2 SYDVKM. CDR3 DNA sequence: TGTGCCAGCAGTTTACCAATGGACGCAACGGGGAATCAGCCCCAGCATTTT. Translation gives CASSLPMDATGNQPQHF.

This chain uses TRBV11-2 with TRBJ2-1; TRBD1 is a possible D gene (5 bases). The CDR3 is made up of 13 amino acids. Trimming took off 0 bases at V and 15 bases at J, with 15 bases between the two ends. Germline CDR1 reads SGHAT; CDR2 reads FQNNGV. CDR3 DNA: TGTGCCAGCAGCTTAGATTCCCGGCAGGGTTCGTTCTTC. As protein: CASSLDSRQGSFF.